The clone carrying this T cell receptor beta chain was picked up many times. Its antigen is unidentified. The sample comes from a study of T cells after yellow fever vaccination. Study summary: Low-cell-number fractions were prepared with SMART-Seq v4 Ultra Low Input.

Trimming left V 3 bases short and J 0 bases short, with 11 bases between. The CDR3 is made up of 16 amino acids. Notes on the study in general: Post-booster reappearance was seen for most primary-vaccination clones (about 96% CD4, 88% CD8).

A universal primer site and UMIs were added as TCR cDNA was made by 5'RACE template switching. TCRdb processed the 5' RACE reads anew with MiXCR; each CDR3 protein has one entry. Among about 160,000 distinct CDR3 sequences listed, 6% to 7.5% were seen once. The gene calls are TRBV12-3 or TRBV12-4 and TRBJ2-2; no clear D. The origin of this receptor is a man aged 18 to 35 who received the YFV17D yellow fever vaccine. This specimen consisted of CD4+ T cells sorted from PBMCs, obtained around 5 days after the first yellow fever vaccination. CDR3 coding DNA: TGTGCCAGCAGTTTGGAAGCGCCGCCGAACACCGGGGAGCTGTTTTTT. It yields the protein CASSLEAPPNTGELFF.